Listed below are T cell receptor beta chains from one sample, sequenced in a study of T-cell reconstitution after alpha-beta-depleted transplantation in children. TCRdb recomputed calls from the PCR reads with MiXCR, one row per CDR3 protein. The sample has 240,000 or so distinct CDR3 sequences, approximately 8.9% seen once. The specimen comprised PBMCs, mostly from graft donor cells, sampled 180 days after TCRalphabeta/CD19-depleted stem cell transplant. These receptors all come from a male patient younger than 18 who had a stem cell transplant for acute lymphoblastic leukemia, so the T cells may come from the graft donor. Each CDR3 is given with its conserved first and last residue. The D gene is left open where the match is weak. The listing skips clone size in some rows; elsewhere it reads once, few, many or a size class.

-,TRBV29-1,TRBD1,TRBJ1-2,TGCAGCGCCCTCCGGGACAGGGCTAGTGGCTACACCTTC,CSALRDRASGYTF
many,TRBV25-1,-,TRBJ2-1,TGTGCCAGCAGTGCCTTAGGGGGGAGGAATGAGCAGTTCTTC,CASSALGGRNEQFF
many,TRBV5-1,-,TRBJ2-3,TGCGCCAGCAGCTTGGAACAACTAGCAGATACGCAGTATTTT,CASSLEQLADTQYF
-,TRBV28,-,TRBJ1-5,TGTGCCAGCAGTCCCCGGGGGGGGGATCAGCCCCAGCATTTT,CASSPRGGDQPQHF
many,TRBV6-1,TRBD2,TRBJ2-7,TGTGCCAGCAGCCGCACTAGCGGGCTGAGGGACGAGCAGTACTTC,CASSRTSGLRDEQYF
few,TRBV4-3,-,TRBJ1-2,TGCGCCAGCAGCCAAGTTGTAGGGCCTAACTATGGCTACACCTTC,CASSQVVGPNYGYTF
many,TRBV4-3,TRBD1,TRBJ1-5,TGCGCCAGCAGCCAAGATGTATGGAGACAGGGTGGTTTTCCGCGGCAGCCCCAGCATTTT,CASSQDVWRQGGFPRQPQHF
many,TRBV29-1,-,TRBJ1-2,TGCAGCGTTGAAAGGCAGAACTATGGCTACACCTTC,CSVERQNYGYTF
-,TRBV7-2,-,TRBJ1-2,TGTGCCAGCAGCCCGGACATTAACTATGGCTACACCTTC,CASSPDINYGYTF
many,TRBV20-1,-,TRBJ1-1,TGCAGTGCTAGCCCAGGGAATCGGGAGAACACTGAAGCTTTCTTT,CSASPGNRENTEAFF
many,TRBV27,-,TRBJ2-7,TGTGCCAGCAGTTTGTCCCCGGGCTATAAGGAGCAGTACTTC,CASSLSPGYKEQYF
many,TRBV9,-,TRBJ2-7,TGTGCCAGCAGCGTTTGGGACCACATCGACGAGCAGTACTTC,CASSVWDHIDEQYF
many,TRBV18,TRBD1,TRBJ1-4,TGTGCCAGCTCACCACCGGACAGGATCCGGGACCTGTTTTTT,CASSPPDRIRDLFF
-,TRBV3-1,-,TRBJ2-5,TGTGCCACCTGCCAAGCAGTTAGGGGTGGGACAAACCAAGAGACCCAGTACTTC,CATCQAVRGGTNQETQYF
-,TRBV18,-,TRBJ2-3,TGTGCCAGCTCTACATTTCGGGGAGATACGCAGTATTTT,CASSTFRGDTQYF
many,TRBV11-1,-,TRBJ2-3,TGTGCCAGCAGCCTAAGAGTCGGGGGTAACACAGATACGCAGTATTTT,CASSLRVGGNTDTQYF
many,TRBV3-1,-,TRBJ2-7,TGTGCCAGCAGCCAAGGCCCAACCCTCGGGTTAGGCGAGCAGTACTTC,CASSQGPTLGLGEQYF
many,TRBV6-2/TRBV6-3,-,TRBJ2-7,TGTGCCAGCAGTTACCCCCGGGACGGCCACTACGAGCAGTACTTC,CASSYPRDGHYEQYF
few,TRBV18,-,TRBJ2-6,TGTGCCAGCTCACCACAGGGGAGGGGGGCCAACGTCCTGACTTTC,CASSPQGRGANVLTF
many,TRBV28,TRBD1,TRBJ2-7,TGTGCCAGCAGTCTGATCGGACAGGCCTACGAGCAGTACTTC,CASSLIGQAYEQYF
many,TRBV3-1,TRBD2,TRBJ2-3,TGTGCCAGCAGCCTCCACCCGGCGGGGGGCCGAACAGATACGCAGTATTTT,CASSLHPAGGRTDTQYF
many,TRBV7-3,TRBD2,TRBJ2-1,TGTGCCAGCAGCTCCTTAGGGAAAGCGGGAGGGCCAGGGTACAATGAGCAGTTCTTC,CASSSLGKAGGPGYNEQFF
many,TRBV2,-,TRBJ2-7,TGTGCCAGCAGTTGGGACTACGAGCAGTACTTC,CASSWDYEQYF
many,TRBV12-5,TRBD2,TRBJ2-2,TGTGCTAGTGCCCTTAGCGGGTTGGGCACCGGGGAGCTGTTTTTT,CASALSGLGTGELFF
many,TRBV7-6,-,TRBJ1-6,TGTGCCAGCAGCTTAGAAATGGGATATAATTCACCCCTCCACTTT,CASSLEMGYNSPLHF
few,TRBV9,TRBD1,TRBJ2-2,TGTGCCAGCAGCGCTCCCCTACAGGGGGCCGGCACCGGGGAGCTGTTTTTT,CASSAPLQGAGTGELFF
many,TRBV5-1,-,TRBJ2-7,TGCGCCAGCAGCTTGATGGCAGGAGCTGGGTACGAGCAGTACTTC,CASSLMAGAGYEQYF
few,TRBV28,-,TRBJ1-4,TGTGCCAGCGCCACCGGGACACCAGAAAAACTGTTTTTT,CASATGTPEKLFF
many,TRBV28,TRBD1,TRBJ1-2,TGTGCCAGCAGTTTATATCCCGGGGGACAGGGGGCCTATGGCTACACCTTC,CASSLYPGGQGAYGYTF
many,TRBV9,-,TRBJ1-3,TGTGCCAGCAGCGCCCTAGGAGGGCCCACCATATATTTT,CASSALGGPTIYF
many,TRBV27,-,TRBJ1-2,TGTGCCAGCACCGCCAGGTGGGGGGCGGGCTATGGCTACACCTTC,CASTARWGAGYGYTF
many,TRBV24-1,-,TRBJ1-4,TGTGCCACCAGTGACCTCGGAAGGGGCCCTAGACTGATTTTT,CATSDLGRGPRLIF
many,TRBV11-2,-,TRBJ2-4,TGTGCCAGCAGCTTAGTGGCGGATCTAGCCAAAAACATTCAGTACTTC,CASSLVADLAKNIQYF
many,TRBV20-1,-,TRBJ2-1,TGCAGTGCTTTAGCTAGCTTCTCCTACAATGAGCAGTTCTTC,CSALASFSYNEQFF
many,TRBV10-3,TRBD1,TRBJ1-6,TGTGCCATCAGTCGGGACAGGGGGTCACCCCTCCACTTT,CAISRDRGSPLHF
many,TRBV12-3/TRBV12-4,TRBD1,TRBJ2-2,TGTGCCAGCAGTTTTACAGGGGGAGGGGAGCTGTTTTTT,CASSFTGGGELFF
many,TRBV5-1,-,TRBJ2-3,TGCGCCAGCAGCCAAACGGATAGCACAGATACGCAGTATTTT,CASSQTDSTDTQYF
many,TRBV9,-,TRBJ1-1,TGTGCCAGCAGCGTCGGCGGGTTCATGAACACTGAAGCTTTCTTT,CASSVGGFMNTEAFF
many,TRBV4-3,-,TRBJ2-2,TGCGCCAGCAGCCAATCCCTACAGGGGAACACCGGGGAGCTGTTTTTT,CASSQSLQGNTGELFF
-,TRBV3-1,TRBD1,TRBJ2-5,TGTGCCACCTGGCGGGACAGGGGTGTGTATGAGACCCAGTACTTC,CATWRDRGVYETQYF
many,TRBV7-7,-,TRBJ1-2,TGTGCCAGCAGCTTTGGCCCGGAGGGGGAGAACGGCTACACCTTC,CASSFGPEGENGYTF
many,TRBV28,TRBD1,TRBJ1-1,TGTGCCAGCAGTTTTGCGTCCCGCCTCGATGGGCGACAGGGGGCTTTCTTT,CASSFASRLDGRQGAFF
many,TRBV13,-,TRBJ2-7,TGTGCCAGCAGCGGCCGGTCCGGACCCTCCTACGAGCAGTACTTC,CASSGRSGPSYEQYF
-,TRBV18,TRBD1,TRBJ2-6,TGTGCCAGCTCACCACTCGACAGGGCTTACTCTGGGGCCAACGTCCTGACTTTC,CASSPLDRAYSGANVLTF
many,TRBV7-8,-,TRBJ2-7,TGTGCCAGCAGCTTAAGGGGACGGAGTTACGAGCAGTACTTC,CASSLRGRSYEQYF
many,TRBV29-1,-,TRBJ2-7,TGCAGCGCCACGGCCTTGTCGAGCTACGAGCAGTACTTC,CSATALSSYEQYF
many,TRBV6-2/TRBV6-3,-,TRBJ2-1,TGTGCCAGCAGTTACCAGGAAAGGATGTTCCGCGGGCAGTTCTTC,CASSYQERMFRGQFF
many,TRBV10-2,-,TRBJ2-7,TGCGCCAGCAGTGAGGTGGAGCTTCTCGAGCAGTACTTC,CASSEVELLEQYF
many,TRBV3-1,TRBD2,TRBJ2-1,TGTGCCAGCAAAGGTATCGGGACTAGCGGGAGCCGGGAACACAATGAGCAGTTCTTC,CASKGIGTSGSREHNEQFF
many,TRBV6-5,TRBD2,TRBJ2-1,TGTGCCAGCAGTTACGGCGGGGGGGCCTTCAATGAGCAGTTCTTC,CASSYGGGAFNEQFF
many,TRBV5-1,-,TRBJ2-1,TGCGCCAGCAGCTACCGAGCAGGCGACAATGAGCAGTTCTTC,CASSYRAGDNEQFF
many,TRBV7-9,TRBD2,TRBJ2-7,TGTGCCAGCAGACCCGGGACTAGCGGGGCCTACGAGCAGTACTTC,CASRPGTSGAYEQYF
-,TRBV6-6,-,TRBJ2-7,TGTGCCAGCAGTTACGAAGGTTACGAGCAGTACTTC,CASSYEGYEQYF
many,TRBV4-3,-,TRBJ2-4,TGCGCCAGCAGCCAAGATAACACAGTTCTAGCCAAAAACATTCAGTACTTC,CASSQDNTVLAKNIQYF
many,TRBV6-5,-,TRBJ1-5,TGTGCCAGCAGTTACGGGCAGGACCTTCAGCCCCAGCATTTT,CASSYGQDLQPQHF
many,TRBV28,-,TRBJ2-3,TGTGCCAGCAGGAAGCGAGATACGCAGTATTTT,CASRKRDTQYF
many,TRBV9,-,TRBJ2-1,TGTGCCAGCAGCGTAGATATAGCCCTCCAGGTTGAGCAGTTCTTC,CASSVDIALQVEQFF
many,TRBV29-1,-,TRBJ2-3,TGCAGCGTTGAAGATCGAGGAGAAGATACGCAGTATTTT,CSVEDRGEDTQYF
many,TRBV5-1,-,TRBJ1-1,TGCGCCAGCAGCTCGGGACCGTTGAACACTGAAGCTTTCTTT,CASSSGPLNTEAFF